Shown below are 20 T cell receptor beta chains from a single sample sequenced in a study of T cell responses to AZD1222 COVID-19 vaccine. Clones were read by immunoSEQ multiplex PCR, and TCRdb kept only the in-frame ones, dropping some. The data show 110,000 or so clones, roughly nine tenths seen once. The sequenced sample was peripheral blood, obtained on day 0 of AZD1222 vaccination. The receptors were gathered from an adult in good health.

This chain uses TRBV4-3 with TRBJ1-1; D call uncertain. Germline V gene lookup returns CDR1 LGHNA and CDR2 YSLEER. Trimming shortened V by 3 bases and J by 11 bases, and 16 bases separated the two germline ends. The CDR3 sequence is 13 residues long. The CDR3 is CASSQPPDVAAFF. CDR3 nucleotides: TGCGCCAGCAGCCAGCCGCCGGACGTCGCGGCTTTCTTT.

This chain uses TRBV18 with TRBJ1-5; 7 bases agree with TRBD1. The germline V gene has CDR1 KGHSH and CDR2 LQKENI. The CDR3 sequence is 16 residues long. V was pared by 3 bases and J by 1 base, with 6 bases of the junction left unmatched. The DNA of the CDR3 is TGTGCCAGCTCACCTACGACAGGGATGAGCAATCAGCCCCAGCATTTT. Translating it yields CASSPTTGMSNQPQHF.

The chain employs TRBV27 and TRBJ1-2; a weak D match, TRBD1 (6 bases). CDR3 length: 16 amino acids. V lost 5 bases and J 3 bases, leaving 19 bases between the germline ends. The germline V gene has CDR1 MNHEY and CDR2 SMNVEV (reference sequence). For the CDR3, the DNA is TGTGCCAGCAGTCTCCAGATCACTGAGGGGGACTATGGCTACACCTTC. It translates to CASSLQITEGDYGYTF.

This clone was detected a few times. The genes are TRBV10-3 and TRBJ2-7; 13 bases align to TRBD2. This CDR3 has 14 residues. Germline assignment: CDR1 ENHRY and CDR2 SYGVKD. The J segment lost 6 bases and the V segment lost 6 bases, leaving 5 bases of the junction unmatched. CDR3: CAIREGLAGSEQYF. CDR3 DNA sequence: TGTGCCATCAGGGAGGGACTAGCGGGATCCGAGCAGTACTTC.

The CDR3 region has the DNA TGCGCCAGCAGCCAAGCTGGATGGGACGGGAACACTGAAGCTTTCTTT. Translation: CASSQAGWDGNTEAFF. The V gene is TRBV4-1, the J gene TRBJ1-1; TRBD1 might be the D (5 bases). Trimming removed 1 base from V and 1 base from J, with 13 bases in between. The CDR3 runs 16 residues. Per germline, CDR1 MGHRA and CDR2 YSYEKL.

The chain is built from TRBV27 and TRBJ1-1; TRBD1 matches at 7 bases. CDR3 length: 16 residues. Trimming took 4 bases from V and 4 from J; bases not matched to a gene: 12. Germline-derived CDR1 and CDR2 are MNHEY and SMNVEV (reference sequence). The CDR3 protein is CASSSDRTGVGTEAFF. The CDR3 DNA is TGTGCCAGCAGTTCCGATCGAACAGGGGTGGGCACTGAAGCTTTCTTT.

The chain employs TRBV7-9 and TRBJ1-1, with D unclear. This CDR3 comprises 11 residues. The germline V gene has CDR1 SEHNR and CDR2 FQNEAQ (reference sequence). V gave up 7 bases and J gave up 6 bases, with 9 bases separating them. The DNA of the CDR3 is TGTGCCAGCATCACAAGGGCTGAAGCTTTCTTT. It yields the protein CASITRAEAFF.

The chain uses TRBV4-1 and TRBJ1-2; a possible D gene is TRBD1 (5 bases). The CDR3 sequence is 15 residues long. Germline V gene lookup returns CDR1 MGHRA and CDR2 YSYEKL. Trimming took 1 base from V and 6 from J, leaving 15 bases between them. CDR3 sequence (DNA): TGCGCCAGCAGCCAAGTGGGGGGAAACCCCCATGGCTACACCTTC. Residues: CASSQVGGNPHGYTF.

The genes are TRBV7-9 and TRBJ2-2; 7 nucleotides match TRBD1. This CDR3 region has 16 residues. CDR1 is SEHNR and CDR2 is FQNEAQ in the germline V gene (reference sequence). With 3 bases clipped from V and 6 bases from J, the junction kept 10 bases outside the gene matches. The CDR3 region has the DNA TGTGCCAGCAGCTTTACGACAGGGTTACAGTCCGGGGAGCTGTTTTTT. Amino acids: CASSFTTGLQSGELFF.

Written as DNA, the CDR3 is TGTGCCAGTAGTAGCCCCCGGACTAGCGGGAGACGTGAGCAGTTCTTC. As protein: CASSSPRTSGRREQFF. J is TRBJ2-1 and V is TRBV19; 13 nucleotides line up with TRBD2. The CDR3 extends over 16 amino acids. Germline lookup yields CDR1 LNHDA and CDR2 SQIVND (reference sequence). Trimming cost V 4 bases and J 9 bases; bases outside gene matches: 9.

The chain couples TRBV6-5 to TRBJ2-1; a possible D gene is TRBD2 (5 bases). V lost 2 bases, J lost 8 bases, and 16 bases lay in between. CDR3 length equals 15 residues. CDR1 is MNHEY, CDR2 SVGAGI, per germline. The CDR3 bases are TGTGCCAGCAGTTACCCGGGGTTTGGGTTATATGAGCAGTTCTTC. Translated, it gives CASSYPGFGLYEQFF.

J is TRBJ2-6 and V is TRBV6-2 or TRBV6-3; 9 nucleotides match TRBD2. After removal of 5 bases from V and 0 bases from J, the junction contained 5 bases not matched to a gene. Germline CDR1 is MNHEY and CDR2 is SVGEGT. The CDR3 contains 17 residues. The CDR3 is CASSIASGDSGANVLTF. As DNA, the CDR3 is TGTGCCAGCAGTATCGCTAGCGGGGACTCTGGGGCCAACGTCCTGACTTTC.

In nucleotides, the CDR3 is TGTGCCAGTAGTATTGATTTGACAGTCGAAGCTTTCTTT. As protein: CASSIDLTVEAFF. The chain links TRBV19 to TRBJ1-1; a weak D match, TRBD1 (5 bases). The germline V gene encodes CDR1 LNHDA and CDR2 SQIVND (reference sequence). The CDR3 has 13 amino acids. V lost 3 bases to trimming and J lost 8 bases, with 13 bases between them.

This clone was detected only once. The chain employs TRBV19 and TRBJ1-5; no reliable D call. The CDR3 totals 16 residues. Deletions cut 3 bases from V and 2 bases from J, with 14 bases between. The germline V gene encodes CDR1 LNHDA and CDR2 SQIVND (reference sequence). CDR3 DNA: TGTGCCAGTAGTATGGTCGGCAGGCAGGGCAATCAGCCCCAGCATTTT. Amino acids: CASSMVGRQGNQPQHF.

This chain links TRBV5-8 with TRBJ1-5, with 7 nucleotides matching TRBD1. V was pared by 5 bases and J by 6 bases, with 5 bases of the junction left unmatched. Germline lookup yields CDR1 SGHTS and CDR2 YDEGEE. This CDR3 has 13 amino acids. The CDR3 DNA sequence: TGTGCCAGCAGTTTGACAGGGAGTCAGCCCCAGCATTTT. Encoded protein: CASSLTGSQPQHF. The variable domain in full, with the rest retrieved from reference TRBV5-8 and TRBJ1-5, is EAGVTQSPTHLIKTRGQQATLRCSPISGHTSVYWYQQALGLGLQFLLWYDEGEERNRGNFPPRFSGRQFPNYSSELNVNALELEDSALYLCASSLTGSQPQHFGDGTRLSIL.

This clone was seen a handful of times. This chain joins TRBV19 and TRBJ1-1; 7 bases align to TRBD1. The CDR3 contains 15 residues. Germline V gene lookup returns CDR1 LNHDA and CDR2 SQIVND (reference sequence). J gave up 0 bases and V 7 bases, and 8 bases lay outside the gene matches. DNA of the CDR3: TGTGCCAGTACTGCCAGGGGGGCATTGAACACTGAAGCTTTCTTT. It translates to CASTARGALNTEAFF.

The CDR3 DNA sequence: TGTGCCAGCAGATATAGGGAGTCACAAGAGACCCAGTACTTC. This translates into CASRYRESQETQYF. The chain links TRBV5-6 to TRBJ2-5, with D maybe TRBD2 (5 bases). With 5 bases removed from V and 2 bases from J, the gap between germline ends came to 13 bases. Germline loops: CDR1 SGHDT, CDR2 YYEEEE. The CDR3 sequence is 14 residues long.

This clone was picked up a small number of times. V usage is TRBV10-1 and J usage is TRBJ2-3, with TRBD2 identical over 8 bases. In germline, CDR1 is WNHNN, CDR2 SYGVQD (reference sequence). The CDR3 is 16 residues long. Trimming at V came to 2 bases and at J to 0 bases, leaving 4 bases not matched to a gene. The CDR3 loop is CASSEGLAGSTDTQYF. The CDR3 DNA sequence: TGCGCCAGCAGTGAGGGGCTAGCGGGTAGCACAGATACGCAGTATTTT.

This sequence joins TRBV6-5 and TRBJ1-3; D is unclear. Germline V gene lookup returns CDR1 MNHEY and CDR2 SVGAGI. V lost 2 bases and J lost 1, with 6 bases in between. The CDR3 totals 14 residues. CDR3 sequence (DNA): TGTGCCAGCAGTTACGGAGGTTCTGGAAACACCATATATTTT. It yields the protein CASSYGGSGNTIYF.

With regard to this clone: This same CDR3 is encoded by further DNA sequences in the sample. The chain uses TRBV30 and TRBJ1-5, with a possible D match to TRBD1 (6 bases). This CDR3 region has 13 residues. Trimming took 1 base from V and 5 from J, leaving 9 bases between them. Germline V gene sequence: CDR1 GTSNPN, CDR2 SVGIG (reference sequence). The CDR3 bases are TGTGCCTGGAGTGGGGGGGGCGATCAGCCCCAGCATTTT. Translating it yields CAWSGGGDQPQHF.